This T cell receptor beta chain was obtained from a study of a mutant IDH1 vaccine in newly diagnosed glioma. The length of the CDR3 is 11 residues. Deletions cut 6 bases from V and 7 bases from J, with 10 bases between. Germline values: CDR1 LNHNV, CDR2 YYDKDF (reference sequence). Time point described: week 35, safety follow-up. With topical imiquimod, each dose of the vaccine consisted of 300 ug of mutant IDH1 20-mer peptide. Remarks on this clone: The antigen is unknown.

The method was immunoSEQ multiplex PCR; TCRdb's version includes in-frame clones alone and lacks a portion of them. This sample has about 27,000 clones, with more than 75% found just once. The rearrangement joins TRBV15 to TRBJ2-7, with D possibly being TRBD2 (6 bases). The sample was PBMCs, taken from a glioma patient whose treatment included an IDH1 peptide vaccine. The source is a man in his fifties or sixties with glioma. The CDR3 spells CATSVRGEQYF. The CDR3 nucleotides read TGTGCCACCAGTGTTCGGGGGGAGCAGTACTTC. Based on the CDR3 plus reference TRBV15 and TRBJ2-7, the full variable domain is DAMVIQNPRYQVTQFGKPVTLSCSQTLNHNVMYWYQQKSSQAPKLLFHYYDKDFNNEADTPDNFQSRRPNTSFCFLDIRSPGLGDTAMYLCATSVRGEQYFGPGTRLTVT.